Following are 26 T cell receptor beta chains from one sample sequenced in a study of beta chain features in type 1 diabetes. Study conclusions and caveats: There was a moderate but significant shortening of TCRB CDR3s in all four CD4+ subsets of Type 1 diabetes patients.

No cognate antigen is known for these TCRs. Expressed TCRB transcripts were sequenced because the entire RNA isolate underwent reverse transcription. Method: immunoSEQ multiplex PCR; TCRdb's copy keeps in-frame clones and lacks some. The sample has hundreds of thousands of clones, about an eighth seen once. Sequencing input: naive CD4+ T cells from blood. These receptor sequences come from a man between 18 and 29 years old with type 1 diabetes.

J is TRBJ2-7 and V is TRBV27; the D gene is possibly TRBD1 (6 bases). Germline V gene sequence: CDR1 MNHEY, CDR2 SMNVEV (reference sequence). This CDR3 has 14 residues. Trimming pared 4 bases from V and 2 bases from J, leaving 12 bases between. As DNA, the CDR3 is TGTGCCAGCAGTTCATTGGACAGAACCTACGAGCAGTACTTC. It codes for CASSSLDRTYEQYF.

This chain joins TRBV30 and TRBJ2-5, with D unresolved. This CDR3 has 14 amino acids. Germline CDR1 GTSNPN, CDR2 SVGIG (reference sequence). V lost 7 bases, J lost 0 bases, and 15 bases lay in between. The chain's CDR3 is CASTQWVDQETQYF. In DNA form, the CDR3 reads TGTGCCTCTACCCAGTGGGTCGACCAAGAGACCCAGTACTTC.

There are a few counts of this clone. The V gene is TRBV11-2, the J gene TRBJ1-3, with TRBD1 identical over 7 bases. The CDR3 extends over 18 amino acids. With 5 bases clipped from V and 3 bases from J, the junction kept 16 bases outside the gene matches. From germline, CDR1 is SGHAT and CDR2 FQNNGV. CDR3 sequence: CASSHSGTARTLGNTIYF. CDR3 sequence (DNA): TGTGCCAGCAGCCACAGCGGGACAGCGAGGACACTTGGAAACACCATATATTTT.

Of note for this clone: This sample includes further DNA sequences coding for the same CDR3. The chain uses TRBV5-1 and TRBJ1-1; tentative D call: TRBD1 (5 bases). V dropped 1 base and J dropped 0 bases, with 7 bases sitting between them. The CDR3 is made up of 14 amino acids. CDR1 and CDR2 from the germline V gene are SGHRS and YFSETQ. The CDR3 loop reads CASSLQGMNTEAFF. CDR3 DNA sequence: TGCGCCAGCAGCTTGCAGGGTATGAACACTGAAGCTTTCTTT.

The J gene is TRBJ2-2, the V gene TRBV7-3; D is unresolved. Germline V gene sequence: CDR1 SGHTA, CDR2 FQGTGA. The CDR3 consists of 14 residues. V shed 2 bases and J shed 2 bases, with 6 bases lying between them. Here the CDR3 reads CASSLFPNTGELFF. DNA for the CDR3: TGTGCCAGCAGCTTATTCCCAAACACCGGGGAGCTGTTTTTT.

The table lists this clone with a few counts. The chain links TRBV7-9 to TRBJ2-5; 9 bases match TRBD2. J was trimmed by 3 bases and V by 5 bases; bases with no gene match: 10. Germline lookup yields CDR1 SEHNR and CDR2 FQNEAQ (reference sequence). The CDR3 is made up of 16 amino acids. The CDR3 loop reads CASSPSRLAVKETQYF. CDR3 bases: TGTGCCAGCAGCCCATCGAGACTAGCGGTTAAAGAGACCCAGTACTTC.

The gene calls are TRBV5-1 and TRBJ2-3; 16 bases are shared with TRBD2. This CDR3 contains 17 residues. CDR1 and CDR2 from the germline V gene are SGHRS and YFSETQ. Trimming at V came to 4 bases and at J to 5 bases, leaving 7 bases not matched to a gene. The CDR3: CASSPGTSGRAVDTQYF. The CDR3 DNA reads as TGCGCCAGCAGCCCCGGGACTAGCGGGAGGGCCGTAGATACGCAGTATTTT.

This clone has just a few counts. This chain connects TRBV18 to TRBJ2-1, with D possibly matching TRBD1 (6 bases). With 2 bases removed from V and 9 bases from J, the gap between germline ends came to 8 bases. CDR3 size: 12 residues. Per germline, CDR1 KGHSH and CDR2 LQKENI. The CDR3 coding sequence is TGTGCCAGCTCACCAGCAGGGGTTGAGCAGTTCTTC. It specifies CASSPAGVEQFF.

This clone was detected a few times. The chain employs TRBV7-2 and TRBJ2-3; the match to TRBD2 covers 7 bases. The germline V gene has CDR1 SGHTA and CDR2 FQGNSA. The CDR3 spans 16 residues. Losses at the gene ends were 5 bases for V and 9 bases for J; bases not matched to a gene: 17. The DNA of the CDR3 is TGTGCCAGCAGCCCACAATCTACCGCGGGAGACCTAACGCAGTATTTT. Protein sequence: CASSPQSTAGDLTQYF.

This clone was detected only a few times. The chain recombines TRBV29-1 with TRBJ1-2, with TRBD1 matching 8 bases. Germline values: CDR1 SQVTM, CDR2 ANQGSEA. The CDR3 covers 13 residues. The ends lost 7 bases at V and 4 bases at J; junction bases unmatched: 8. The CDR3, as DNA: TGCAGCGGCCGAGATGGGACAGGCTATGGCTACACCTTC. Its protein is CSGRDGTGYGYTF.

V gene TRBV27 combines with J gene TRBJ2-6; D ambiguous. There are 13 residues in the CDR3. Trimming removed 7 bases from V and 0 bases from J, with 4 bases in between. The germline gives CDR1 MNHEY, CDR2 SMNVEV (reference sequence). CDR3 protein: CASKGSGANVLTF. CDR3 sequence (DNA): TGTGCCAGCAAAGGCTCTGGGGCCAACGTCCTGACTTTC.

The CDR3 loop is CASSLVGGTQETQYF. Written as DNA, the CDR3 is TGTGCCAGCAGCTTAGTGGGCGGAACCCAAGAGACCCAGTACTTC. This chain joins TRBV7-2 and TRBJ2-5; D is unclear. CDR1 and CDR2 from the germline V gene are SGHTA and FQGNSA. This CDR3 is 15 amino acids long. Trimming removed 1 base at V and 1 base at J, with 10 bases between.

The rearrangement joins TRBV4-1 to TRBJ2-1; 13 nucleotides align to TRBD2. This CDR3 spans 18 amino acids. Germline V gives CDR1 MGHRA, CDR2 YSYEKL. The ends lost 0 bases at V and 7 bases at J; junction bases unmatched: 9. CDR3 in amino acids: CASSQDPGLAGARNEQFF. CDR3 bases: TGCGCCAGCAGCCAAGACCCCGGACTAGCGGGAGCTAGAAATGAGCAGTTCTTC.

The chain couples TRBV4-1 to TRBJ1-2; tentative D call: TRBD1 (6 bases). The germline V gene has CDR1 MGHRA and CDR2 YSYEKL. The length of the CDR3 is 14 residues. V was pared by 2 bases and J by 0 bases, with 7 bases between. CDR3 sequence reads: CASSQTGTNYGYTF. CDR3 DNA: TGCGCCAGCAGCCAAACAGGGACTAACTATGGCTACACCTTC.

This clone occurred a few times. The chain links TRBV18 to TRBJ2-3; tentatively, D is TRBD2 (5 bases). The V and J ends lost 6 bases and 1 base respectively, with 14 bases between them. The CDR3 totals 15 residues. Germline V gene lookup returns CDR1 KGHSH and CDR2 LQKENI. CDR3 sequence reads: CASSTSIGGTDTQYF. The CDR3 DNA is TGTGCCAGCTCTACCTCCATCGGGGGCACAGATACGCAGTATTTT.

This chain connects TRBV19 to TRBJ1-2; D is unclear. Per germline, CDR1 LNHDA and CDR2 SQIVND (reference sequence). CDR3 length equals 15 residues. Trimming took off 5 bases at V and 12 bases at J, with 25 bases between the two ends. Here the CDR3 reads CASSPRPDGSVQDTF. The CDR3 DNA reads TGTGCCAGTAGTCCCCGACCGGACGGATCAGTGCAGGACACCTTC.

The chain uses TRBV29-1 and TRBJ1-2; no definite D call. The CDR3 extends over 9 amino acids. V was cut by 3 bases and J by 4 bases, with 0 bases left in between. The germline CDR1 and CDR2 sequences are SQVTM and ANQGSEA. Here the CDR3 DNA reads TGCAGCGTTGACTATGGCTACACCTTC. Translating it yields CSVDYGYTF.

In its sample, this clone was seen a few times. The chain uses TRBV5-1 and TRBJ1-1; maybe TRBD1 (6 bases). Germline lookup yields CDR1 SGHRS and CDR2 YFSETQ. The V gene lost 5 bases and the J gene lost 1 base, with 15 bases spanning the gap. The CDR3 loop spans 15 amino acids. The chain's CDR3 is CASRLPGTPNTEAFF. The DNA for the CDR3 is TGCGCCAGCAGACTCCCCGGGACACCGAACACTGAAGCTTTCTTT.

This clone turned up a few times. CDR3 protein: CASSSIIGPQDPWGTQYF. DNA for the CDR3: TGTGCCAGCAGTAGCATTATCGGCCCACAGGACCCCTGGGGGACCCAGTACTTC. This sequence joins TRBV27 and TRBJ2-5; maybe TRBD1 (5 bases). V lost 5 bases to trimming and J lost 7 bases, with 29 bases between them. Germline-derived CDR1 and CDR2 are MNHEY and SMNVEV (reference sequence). The CDR3 is 18 amino acids.

This clone has just a few counts. The chain links TRBV5-4 to TRBJ2-6, with D possibly being TRBD2 (6 bases). Per germline, CDR1 SGHNT and CDR2 YYREEE (reference sequence). CDR3 length: 13 residues. Between the trimmed V and J ends, which lost 4 bases and 18 bases, there was a span of 20 bases. CDR3 DNA sequence: TGTGCCAGCAGCGAACCGGGACTGTATGATTGGACTTTC. Protein product: CASSEPGLYDWTF.

For this clone: Just one base apart from a much larger clone, this may be a read error. The sample carries other DNA sequences with the same CDR3. The chain links TRBV2 to TRBJ1-1; D not resolved. Germline CDR1 reads SNHLY; CDR2 reads FYNNEI. CDR3 length: 13 residues. The CDR3 DNA reads TGTGCCAGCAGTGAAGAGGTGAATACTGAAGCTTTCTTT. Protein sequence: CASSEEVNTEAFF.

The V gene is TRBV5-1, the J gene TRBJ2-2; 8 positions agree with TRBD1. J gave up 0 bases and V 0 bases, and 1 base lay outside the gene matches. The length of the CDR3 is 16 residues. The V gene's germline CDR1 is SGHRS and CDR2 YFSETQ. CDR3 loop: CASSLGQGTNTGELFF. Written as DNA, the CDR3 is TGCGCCAGCAGCTTGGGACAGGGGACGAACACCGGGGAGCTGTTTTTT.

This clone was counted only a few times. V gene TRBV30 combines with J gene TRBJ1-6, with unresolved D. This CDR3 has 16 residues. V gave up 8 bases and J gave up 0 bases, with 17 bases separating them. Germline V gene lookup returns CDR1 GTSNPN and CDR2 SVGIG (reference sequence). The CDR3 region is CARTAGEGSYNSPLHF. CDR3 coding DNA: TGTGCCCGAACCGCGGGCGAAGGCTCCTATAATTCACCCCTCCACTTT.

The chain's CDR3 is CASSATRLAGGSTDTQYF. Here the CDR3 DNA reads TGTGCCAGCAGCGCAACCCGGCTAGCGGGGGGGTCCACAGATACGCAGTATTTT. V usage is TRBV4-2 and J usage is TRBJ2-3, with TRBD2 matching 12 bases. After removal of 5 bases from V and 2 bases from J, the junction contained 11 bases not matched to a gene. This CDR3 comprises 18 residues. Germline assignment: CDR1 LGHNA and CDR2 YNFKEQ.

This clone was seen more than once but under ten times. In the same sample, other DNA sequences code for this CDR3. The rearrangement joins TRBV30 to TRBJ1-5; no reliable D call. The CDR3 covers 13 residues. The V and J ends lost 0 bases and 3 bases respectively, with 6 bases between them. The V gene's germline CDR1 is GTSNPN and CDR2 SVGIG (reference sequence). DNA for the CDR3: TGTGCCTGGAGTGTACGGAACAATCAGCCCCAGCATTTT. Amino acids: CAWSVRNNQPQHF.

Only a few counts were recorded for this clone. The V call is TRBV4-1, the J call TRBJ1-6; D may be TRBD1 (5 bases). The germline V gene has CDR1 MGHRA and CDR2 YSYEKL. Trimming cost V 1 base and J 7 bases, with 17 bases left between them. The CDR3 has 17 residues. In DNA, the CDR3 is TGCGCCAGCAGCCAAGTTTGGGCCAGGGAGAGGAATTCACCCCTCCACTTT. Protein sequence: CASSQVWARERNSPLHF.